This passage covers 30 T cell receptor beta chains from one sample sequenced in a study of T-cell reconstitution after alpha-beta-depleted transplantation in children. Preparing the TCRbeta library involved the use of unique molecular identifiers. TCRdb used MiXCR to reprocess the PCR reads, holding one entry per CDR3 protein. Of around 380,000 distinct CDR3 sequences in the sample, roughly 11% are singletons; the top ten hold nearly 5.5%. The source material was PBMCs from the stem cell graft donor, sampled from the stem cell graft. The origin of the receptors is a human donor who donated a stem cell graft to a child with acute myeloid leukemia.

This clonotype was detected a few times. V is TRBV5-1 and J is TRBJ2-7; TRBD1 or TRBD2 may be the D gene (5 bases each). The CDR3 contains 14 residues. Between the trimmed V and J ends, which lost 4 bases and 3 bases, there was a span of 14 bases. Germline CDR1 and CDR2: SGHRS and YFSETQ. The CDR3 reads CASSIDRDYYEQYV. CDR3 nucleotides: TGCGCCAGCAGCATTGACAGAGACTACTACGAGCAGTACGTC.

The chain has TRBV3-1 and TRBJ2-7; 8 bases fit TRBD1. Germline trimming cut 2 bases from V and 1 base from J; bases unmatched to any gene: 10. Germline V gene lookup returns CDR1 LGHDT and CDR2 YNNKEL (reference sequence). The length of the CDR3 is 17 residues. In DNA form, the CDR3 reads TGTGCCAGCAGCCAACGAACTACCGGGACAGGATCCTACGAGCAGTACTTC. Translation gives CASSQRTTGTGSYEQYF.

The genes are TRBV10-3 and TRBJ2-3, with unresolved D. Per germline, CDR1 ENHRY and CDR2 SYGVKD. The CDR3 loop spans 15 amino acids. With 5 bases removed from V and 2 bases from J, the gap between germline ends came to 14 bases. The CDR3 region is CAISLRPRDTDTQYF. Written as DNA, the CDR3 is TGTGCCATCAGTCTCCGACCCCGCGACACAGATACGCAGTATTTT.

This clonotype occurred many times. This chain connects TRBV12-3 or TRBV12-4 to TRBJ2-2; 9 nucleotides align to TRBD2. The J segment lost 1 base and the V segment lost 4 bases, leaving 1 base of the junction unmatched. This CDR3 has 15 residues. CDR3 sequence reads: CASSYSGGNTGELFF. In nucleotides, the CDR3 is TGTGCCAGCAGTTATAGCGGGGGGAACACCGGGGAGCTGTTTTTT.

The table lists this clonotype with a count of one. The chain joins TRBV3-1 to TRBJ2-1; 7 bases match TRBD2. With 1 base clipped from V and 12 bases from J, the junction kept 15 bases outside the gene matches. This CDR3 has 16 amino acids. Germline CDR1 is LGHDT and CDR2 is YNNKEL (reference sequence). For the CDR3, the DNA is TGTGCCAGCAGCCAAGCCGGGACTATCCAAATCAGAACGCAGTTCTTC. Its protein product is CASSQAGTIQIRTQFF.

This clonotype was seen a few times. The gene calls are TRBV20-1 and TRBJ1-5; D not resolved. Deletions cut 5 bases from V and 2 bases from J, with 13 bases between. Per the germline V gene, CDR1 is DFQATT and CDR2 is SNEGSKA (reference sequence). The CDR3 runs 14 residues. CDR3 DNA: TGCAGTGCTCCAACCGAAGGTGGCAATCAGCCCCAGCATTTT. Protein: CSAPTEGGNQPQHF.

V usage is TRBV11-3 and J usage is TRBJ1-1; D possibly corresponds to TRBD1 (6 bases). The germline CDR1 and CDR2 sequences are SGHNT and YENEEA. V dropped 4 bases and J dropped 4 bases, with 13 bases sitting between them. CDR3 length equals 14 residues. CDR3 bases: TGTGCCAGCAGCTCACAGGGACGAAGCACTGAAGCTTTCTTT. Translated: CASSSQGRSTEAFF.

The chain joins TRBV10-3 to TRBJ2-3; possible D gene TRBD2, 5 bases. The CDR3 extends over 13 amino acids. The V end was cut by 6 bases, the J end by 5 bases, with 12 bases between. CDR1 and CDR2 (germline): ENHRY, SYGVKD. CDR3: CAISPISGDTQYF. The CDR3 DNA is TGTGCCATCAGCCCTATCAGCGGAGATACGCAGTATTTT.

This clonotype was observed a handful of times. The V call is TRBV5-6, the J call TRBJ2-7; D gene uncertain. The CDR3 runs 14 residues. The germline CDR1 and CDR2 sequences are SGHDT and YYEEEE. Trimming removed 0 bases from V and 2 bases from J, with 9 bases in between. CDR3 sequence: CASSLAYSTYEQYV. For the CDR3, the DNA is TGTGCCAGCAGCTTGGCCTATAGTACCTACGAGCAGTACGTC.

V gene TRBV12-3 or TRBV12-4 combines with J gene TRBJ1-5, with D perhaps matching TRBD1 (5 bases). The CDR3 loop spans 16 amino acids. Between the trimmed V and J ends, which lost 6 bases and 3 bases, there was a span of 18 bases. The DNA of the CDR3 is TGTGCCAGCAGCCAAAGCCACGGGGGGACCAATCAGCCCCAGCATTTT. Translating gives CASSQSHGGTNQPQHF.

Ten or more counts support this clonotype. V usage is TRBV15 and J usage is TRBJ2-1; D unclear. Germline-derived CDR1 and CDR2 are LNHNV and YYDKDF (reference sequence). The CDR3 is 14 residues long. The V end was cut by 0 bases, the J end by 6 bases, with 9 bases between. The CDR3 spells CATSRDSDGNEQFF. The CDR3 bases are TGTGCCACCAGCAGAGATTCTGACGGCAATGAGCAGTTCTTC.

V and J are TRBV6-1 and TRBJ2-5; perhaps TRBD2 as D (6 bases). Germline assignment: CDR1 MNHNS and CDR2 SASEGT. V was cut by 7 bases and J by 5 bases, with 17 bases left in between. This CDR3 has 14 residues. The CDR3 loop reads CASILGGAGETQYF. CDR3 bases: TGTGCCAGCATCTTGGGGGGTGCCGGGGAGACCCAGTACTTC.

This clonotype occurred many times. The gene calls are TRBV29-1 and TRBJ2-2; the D is unclear. Trimming cost V 6 bases and J 1 base, with 12 bases left between them. Germline CDR1 reads SQVTM; CDR2 reads ANQGSEA. This CDR3 region has 14 residues. CDR3 region: CSVTRLRNTGELFF. CDR3 coding DNA: TGCAGCGTCACACGGCTGAGGAACACCGGGGAGCTGTTTTTT.

In its sample, this clonotype was seen a few times. The gene calls are TRBV25-1 and TRBJ2-7; the D is unclear. Per germline, CDR1 MGHDK and CDR2 SYGVNS. This CDR3 is 12 amino acids long. V shed 3 bases and J shed 6 bases, with 9 bases lying between them. CDR3 DNA sequence: TGTGCCAGCAGTGACTTCACCGGCGAGCAGTACTTC. This translates into CASSDFTGEQYF.

The CDR3 DNA sequence: TGCAGTGCTAGAGGGACTAGCGGGAGTGGCGAGCAGTACTTC. Encoded protein: CSARGTSGSGEQYF. The chain combines TRBV20-1 with TRBJ2-7; 13 bases match TRBD2. V dropped 1 base and J dropped 6; count of bases not matched to a gene: 3. The CDR3 is 14 residues long. CDR1 and CDR2 from the germline V gene are DFQATT and SNEGSKA (reference sequence).

The V gene is TRBV12-3 or TRBV12-4, the J gene TRBJ1-4; D remains ambiguous. Between the trimmed V and J ends, which lost 1 base and 7 bases, there was a span of 16 bases. This CDR3 spans 16 amino acids. This chain's CDR3 is CASSLGWGGEGEKLFF. The CDR3 DNA reads TGTGCCAGCAGTTTAGGATGGGGTGGAGAAGGTGAAAAACTGTTTTTT.

This clonotype was recorded at least ten times. V and J are TRBV27 and TRBJ1-2, with a possible D match to TRBD1 (5 bases). The V gene's germline CDR1 is MNHEY and CDR2 SMNVEV (reference sequence). V lost 2 bases to trimming and J lost 0 bases, with 7 bases between them. The CDR3 runs 14 residues. In nucleotides, the CDR3 is TGTGCCAGCAGTTTAGAAGGGGCTAACTATGGCTACACCTTC. Amino acids: CASSLEGANYGYTF.

Ten or more counts support this clonotype. CDR3 sequence (DNA): TGCGCCAGCGGACTAGCGGGAGGGACCGGGGAGCTGTTTTTT. This codes for CASGLAGGTGELFF. This chain connects TRBV5-1 to TRBJ2-2, with 15 bases identical to TRBD2. V lost 7 bases and J lost 5; bases outside the gene matches: 0. The length of the CDR3 is 14 residues. In germline, CDR1 is SGHRS, CDR2 YFSETQ.

CDR3 sequence (DNA): TGCAGCGTTGAAATCGGGGGGAACACTGAAGCTTTCTTT. Protein sequence: CSVEIGGNTEAFF. The V gene is TRBV29-1, the J gene TRBJ1-1; possible D gene TRBD1, 5 bases. In germline, CDR1 is SQVTM, CDR2 ANQGSEA. The CDR3 consists of 13 residues. Trimming stripped 2 bases from V and 1 base from J, with 8 bases between.

Many counts were recorded for this clonotype. The genes are TRBV3-1 and TRBJ2-7, with D hard to call. Germline V gene lookup returns CDR1 LGHDT and CDR2 YNNKEL (reference sequence). With 3 bases removed from V and 5 bases from J, the gap between germline ends came to 5 bases. The CDR3 consists of 11 residues. The CDR3 coding sequence is TGTGCCAGCAGCCATACCCACGAGCAGTACGTC. Translated: CASSHTHEQYV.

The chain couples TRBV20-1 to TRBJ2-2, with 7 positions matching TRBD2. The CDR3 runs 14 residues. CDR1 is DFQATT, CDR2 SNEGSKA, per germline (reference sequence). Losses at the gene ends were 0 bases for V and 5 bases for J; bases not matched to a gene: 3. Here the CDR3 reads CSAREWGGTGELFF. The CDR3 bases are TGCAGTGCTAGAGAGTGGGGGGGAACCGGGGAGCTGTTTTTT.

This clonotype appeared a few times. The J gene is TRBJ1-2, the V gene TRBV10-3; the D gene is possibly TRBD1 (5 bases). The germline V and J ends were trimmed by 0 bases and 6 bases, with 8 bases remaining between them. Germline V gene data show CDR1 as ENHRY and CDR2 as SYGVKD. The CDR3 has 13 residues. Here the CDR3 reads CAISESSRDGYTF. The CDR3 bases are TGTGCCATCAGTGAGTCCTCCAGGGATGGCTACACCTTC.

Only a few counts were recorded for this clonotype. V and J are TRBV7-9 and TRBJ1-1, with 8 bases aligning to TRBD1. This CDR3 has 16 residues. V lost 4 bases to trimming and J lost 0 bases; unmatched junction nucleotides: 7. Germline CDR1 is SEHNR and CDR2 is FQNEAQ (reference sequence). The CDR3 nucleotides read TGTGCCAGCAGCTCAGCCCGGACAGGGTTGAACACTGAAGCTTTCTTT. Translation gives CASSSARTGLNTEAFF.

The sample holds a few counts of this clonotype. The CDR3 nucleotides are TGTGCCAGTCAGAAACAGGGGAACTATGGCTACACCTTC. Its protein product is CASQKQGNYGYTF. The chain recombines TRBV19 with TRBJ1-2, with TRBD1 identical over 7 bases. After removal of 8 bases from V and 2 bases from J, the junction contained 5 bases not matched to a gene. CDR1 is LNHDA, CDR2 SQIVND, per germline (reference sequence). The CDR3 spans 13 residues.

The chain couples TRBV30 to TRBJ2-3; weak D call: TRBD2 (6 bases). The CDR3 is made up of 18 amino acids. V was trimmed by 0 bases and J by 2 bases, leaving 21 bases between them. Germline V gene lookup returns CDR1 GTSNPN and CDR2 SVGIG (reference sequence). Here the CDR3 DNA reads TGTGCCTGGAGTGTACTGGGATTGGCTAGCGAAAACACAGATACGCAGTATTTT. It translates to CAWSVLGLASENTDTQYF.

This chain links TRBV7-6 with TRBJ2-7, with TRBD2 matching 9 bases. The length of the CDR3 is 14 residues. CDR1 and CDR2 (germline): SGHVS, FNYEAQ. J gave up 5 bases and V 4 bases, and 6 bases lay outside the gene matches. The CDR3 DNA follows: TGTGCCAGCAGCTCGGGACTAGCTCCCCACGAGCAGTACTTC. The encoded protein is CASSSGLAPHEQYF.

This clonotype was detected a few times. The chain joins TRBV7-2 to TRBJ2-5; unclear D gene. Trimming cost V 5 bases and J 5 bases, with 12 bases left between them. CDR1 is SGHTA and CDR2 is FQGNSA in the germline V gene. This CDR3 comprises 13 residues. The CDR3 DNA follows: TGTGCCAGCAGCGAGGTAGTAGTGGAGACCCAGTACTTC. Translated, it gives CASSEVVVETQYF.

This clonotype was picked up a small number of times. The chain has TRBV3-1 and TRBJ2-2; no firm D call. The CDR3 covers 16 residues. V shed 0 bases and J shed 3 bases, with 11 bases lying between them. Germline V CDR1 and CDR2: LGHDT, YNNKEL (reference sequence). Here the CDR3 DNA reads TGTGCCAGCAGCCAAGAAAGACGGTACGACACCGGGGAGCTGTTTTTT. It codes for CASSQERRYDTGELFF.

The J gene is TRBJ2-5, the V gene TRBV10-3; TRBD2 is a possible D gene (5 bases). The CDR3 is 13 residues long. CDR1 and CDR2 (germline): ENHRY, SYGVKD. The ends were cut back, 6 bases at V and 4 bases at J, with 12 bases in the middle. The CDR3 region has the DNA TGTGCCATCAGCCCTAGCCTCGGAGAGACCCAGTACTTC. It encodes CAISPSLGETQYF.

This chain connects TRBV6-2 or TRBV6-3 to TRBJ2-5; possibly TRBD2 for D (7 bases). Germline-derived CDR1 and CDR2 are MNHEY and SVGEGT. This CDR3 region has 17 residues. Between the trimmed V and J ends, which lost 5 bases and 1 base, there was a span of 20 bases. Here the CDR3 reads CASSPGTRGLSQETQYF. In nucleotides, the CDR3 is TGTGCCAGCAGTCCCGGGACCAGGGGACTATCCCAAGAGACCCAGTACTTC.